This T cell receptor beta chain was sequenced for a study of CD8 T cells in Susac syndrome. Concerning this clonotype: What it binds is not known.

CDR3 size: 17 residues. Germline loops: CDR1 MNHEY, CDR2 SVGEGT. Losses at the gene ends were 7 bases for V and 2 bases for J; bases not matched to a gene: 10. The study sequenced TCR beta in blood CD8+ and CD4+ T cells. Negative isolation was used for CD8+ and CD4+ T cells, and FACS enrichment was applied to TEMRA cells. Overall study results and limits: The study admitted that it had a relatively small number of individuals in its TCR sequencing and HLA analysis.

RNA in amounts of about 0.45 to 1 ug was reverse transcribed with random hexamers. Amplification of TCR beta CDR3 used immunoSEQ multiplex PCR across 54 Vbeta and 13 Jbeta. MiXCR was run by TCRdb on the immunoSEQ multiplex PCR reads, yielding one entry per CDR3 protein. The sample shows 250,000 to 300,000 distinct CDR3 sequences, approximately 81% of them seen only once. The chain has TRBV6-2 or TRBV6-3 and TRBJ2-6; the match to TRBD1 covers 8 bases. The TCR comes from a human donor with multiple sclerosis. The sequencing sample was made of CD8+ T cells from PBMCs. The CDR3 nucleotides are TGTGCCAGCAATCCGAGACAGGGGCCCCCTGGGGCCAACGTCCTGACTTTC. As protein: CASNPRQGPPGANVLTF.